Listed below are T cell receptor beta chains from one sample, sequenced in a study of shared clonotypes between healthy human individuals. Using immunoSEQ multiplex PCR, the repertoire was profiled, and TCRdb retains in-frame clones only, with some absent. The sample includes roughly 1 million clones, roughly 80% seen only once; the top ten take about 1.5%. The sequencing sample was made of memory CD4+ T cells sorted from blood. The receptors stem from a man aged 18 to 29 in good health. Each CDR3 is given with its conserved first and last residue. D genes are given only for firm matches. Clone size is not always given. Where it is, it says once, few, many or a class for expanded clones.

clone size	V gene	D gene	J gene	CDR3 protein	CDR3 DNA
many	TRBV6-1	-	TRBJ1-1	CASNLAAYTEAFF	TGTGCCAGCAACTTGGCAGCCTACACTGAAGCTTTCTTT
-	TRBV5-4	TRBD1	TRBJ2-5	CASSLSGDRAETQYF	TGTGCCAGCAGCTTGTCCGGGGACAGGGCGGAGACCCAGTACTTC
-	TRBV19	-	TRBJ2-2	CASFGGPETGQTGELFF	TGTGCCAGTTTCGGAGGACCCGAAACAGGGCAAACCGGGGAGCTGTTTTTT
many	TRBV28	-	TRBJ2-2	CASSLSGTRAGELFF	TGTGCCAGCAGCTTATCCGGGACCCGCGCCGGGGAGCTGTTTTTT
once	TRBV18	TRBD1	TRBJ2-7	CASSRSTGSYEQYF	TGTGCCAGCTCACGATCGACAGGGTCCTACGAGCAGTACTTC
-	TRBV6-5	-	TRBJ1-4	CASSPSGRGEKLFF	-
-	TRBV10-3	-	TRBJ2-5	CAISELARSTQYF	TGTGCCATCAGTGAGTTAGCAAGGAGTACCCAGTACTTC
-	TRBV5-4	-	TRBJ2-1	CASSASGTNPEQFF	TGTGCCAGCAGCGCCAGCGGGACAAACCCTGAGCAGTTCTTC
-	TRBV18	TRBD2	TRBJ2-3	CASSPPRLAGVTFGTDTQYF	TGTGCCAGCTCACCGCCTCGACTAGCGGGAGTGACGTTCGGAACAGATACGCAGTATTTT
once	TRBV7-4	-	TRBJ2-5	CASSFWRGETQYF	TGTGCCAGCAGCTTCTGGAGGGGAGAGACCCAGTACTTC
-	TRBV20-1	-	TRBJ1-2	CSAPSVRGYTF	TGCAGTGCGCCGAGTGTACGAGGCTACACCTTC
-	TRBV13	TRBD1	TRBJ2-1	CASSRTGGYNEQFF	TGTGCCAGCAGCCGGACAGGGGGCTACAATGAGCAGTTCTTC
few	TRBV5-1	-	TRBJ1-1	CASSLPPGISMNTEAFF	TGCGCCAGCAGCTTGCCTCCAGGGATCTCCATGAACACTGAAGCTTTCTTT
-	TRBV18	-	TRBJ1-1	CASSPMGGNTEAFF	TGTGCCAGCTCACCCATGGGGGGGAACACTGAAGCTTTCTTT
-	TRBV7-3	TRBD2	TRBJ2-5	CASSLLAGGQETQYF	TGTGCCAGCAGCTTACTAGCGGGGGGGCAAGAGACCCAGTACTTC
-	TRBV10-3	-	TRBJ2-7	CAISGKQGGGSYEQYF	TGTGCCATCAGTGGAAAACAGGGAGGGGGCTCCTACGAGCAGTACTTC
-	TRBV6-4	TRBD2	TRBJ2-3	CASSAGLAGAADTQYF	TGTGCCAGCAGTGCAGGACTAGCGGGGGCCGCAGATACGCAGTATTTT
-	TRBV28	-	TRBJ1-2	CASSPTGAYGYTF	TGTGCCAGCAGTCCGACAGGTGCCTATGGCTACACCTTC
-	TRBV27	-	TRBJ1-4	CASRYRAANEKLFF	TGTGCCAGCAGGTACAGGGCGGCTAATGAAAAACTGTTTTTT
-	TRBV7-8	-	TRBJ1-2	CASSLSPQGNYGYTF	TGTGCCAGCAGCTTGTCCCCTCAGGGTAACTATGGCTACACCTTC
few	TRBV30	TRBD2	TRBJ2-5	CAWGGVLETQYF	TGTGCCTGGGGGGGGGTGTTGGAGACCCAGTACTTC
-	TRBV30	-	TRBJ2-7	CAWSVIGDEQYF	TGTGCCTGGAGTGTAATCGGGGACGAGCAGTACTTC
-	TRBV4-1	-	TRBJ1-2	CASSQDRFYGYTF	TGCGCCAGCAGCCAAGACCGATTCTATGGCTACACCTTC
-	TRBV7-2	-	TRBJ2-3	CASSLNGPRDTQYF	TGTGCCAGCAGCTTAAACGGGCCCCGAGATACGCAGTATTTT
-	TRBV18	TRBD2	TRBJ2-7	CASSPTSGNYEQYF	TGTGCCAGCTCACCGACTAGCGGCAACTACGAGCAGTACTTC
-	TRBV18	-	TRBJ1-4	CASSRGTPTNEKLFF	TGTGCCAGCTCACGCGGGACACCAACTAATGAAAAACTGTTTTTT
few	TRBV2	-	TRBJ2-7	CASSEYQQGVEQYF	TGTGCCAGCAGTGAATATCAACAAGGCGTAGAGCAGTACTTC
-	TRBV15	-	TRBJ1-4	CATSTGFLNEKLFF	TGTGCCACCAGCACGGGTTTTTTGAATGAAAAACTGTTTTTT
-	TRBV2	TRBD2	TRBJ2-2	CASSILAVTGELFF	TGTGCCAGCAGTATCCTAGCGGTCACCGGGGAGCTGTTTTTT
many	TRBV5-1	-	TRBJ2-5	CASSLPSETQYF	TGCGCCAGCAGCTTACCCTCTGAGACCCAGTACTTC
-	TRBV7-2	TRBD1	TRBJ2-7	CASSIRDRLSYEQYF	TGTGCCAGCAGCATCCGGGACAGGCTTTCCTACGAGCAGTACTTC
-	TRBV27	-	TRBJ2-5	CASSSTGFGETQYF	TGTGCCAGCAGTTCTACAGGGTTTGGGGAGACCCAGTACTTC
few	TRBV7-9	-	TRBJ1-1	CASSRGANTEAFF	TGTGCCAGCAGTCGTGGAGCGAACACTGAAGCTTTCTTT
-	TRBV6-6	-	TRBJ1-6	CASSPGGTSNSPLHF	TGTGCCAGCAGCCCCGGTGGAACTTCTAATTCACCCCTCCACTTT
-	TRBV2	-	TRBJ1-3	CASSSGEAGNTIYF	TGTGCCAGCAGTTCAGGGGAAGCTGGAAACACCATATATTTT
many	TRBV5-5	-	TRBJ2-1	CASSQDLYNEQFF	TGTGCCAGCAGCCAAGACCTCTACAATGAGCAGTTCTTC
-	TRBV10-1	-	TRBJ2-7	CASSDGPVYEQYF	TGCGCCAGCAGTGATGGGCCAGTTTACGAGCAGTACTTC
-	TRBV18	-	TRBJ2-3	CASSPSSASGGTQYF	TGTGCCAGCTCACCTTCTAGCGCCTCAGGTGGTACGCAGTATTTT
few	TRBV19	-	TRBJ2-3	CASSIGLVTDTQYF	TGTGCCAGTAGTATCGGTCTAGTCACAGATACGCAGTATTTT
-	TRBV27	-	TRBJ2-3	CASSPGNRVRTDTQYF	TGTGCCAGCAGTCCAGGGAACAGGGTAAGGACAGATACGCAGTATTTT
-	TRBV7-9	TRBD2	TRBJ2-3	CASSLALAGSDTQYF	TGTGCCAGCAGCTTAGCCCTAGCGGGGTCAGATACGCAGTATTTT
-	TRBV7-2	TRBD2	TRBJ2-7	CASSFAPGLAGYEQYF	TGTGCCAGCAGCTTCGCGCCGGGACTAGCGGGGTACGAGCAGTACTTC
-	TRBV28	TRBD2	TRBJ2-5	CASRFSSGGARETQYF	TGTGCCAGCAGATTCTCTAGCGGGGGGGCTCGAGAGACCCAGTACTTC
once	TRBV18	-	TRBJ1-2	CASSPGDGYTF	TGTGCCAGCTCACCAGGGGACGGCTACACCTTC
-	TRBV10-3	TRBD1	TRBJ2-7	CAISGNRGSYEQYF	TGTGCCATCAGTGGAAACAGGGGTTCCTACGAGCAGTACTTC
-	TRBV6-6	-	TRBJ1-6	CASLIGGGSPLHF	TGTGCCAGCCTGATCGGGGGAGGATCACCCCTCCACTTT
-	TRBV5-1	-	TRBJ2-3	CASRSTDTQYF	TGCGCCAGCAGAAGCACAGATACGCAGTATTTT
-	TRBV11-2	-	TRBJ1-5	CASSDLIMGRHQPQHF	TGTGCCAGCAGCGACCTCATCATGGGCCGCCATCAGCCCCAGCATTTT
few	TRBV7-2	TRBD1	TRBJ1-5	CASSRGQGARGNQPQHF	TGTGCCAGCAGCCGAGGACAGGGGGCGCGAGGCAATCAGCCCCAGCATTTT
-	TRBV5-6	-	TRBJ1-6	CASSYRARSYNSPLHF	TGTGCCAGCAGCTACAGGGCTAGATCCTATAATTCACCCCTCCACTTT
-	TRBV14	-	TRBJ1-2	CASSQDSGGYGYTF	TGTGCCAGCAGCCAAGATAGCGGGGGCTATGGCTACACCTTC
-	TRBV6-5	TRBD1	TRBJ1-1	CASRGQLNTEAFF	TGTGCCAGCAGGGGACAGCTTAACACTGAAGCTTTCTTT
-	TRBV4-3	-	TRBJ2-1	CASSQDGTKVNEQFF	TGCGCCAGCAGCCAAGACGGGACAAAAGTAAATGAGCAGTTCTTC
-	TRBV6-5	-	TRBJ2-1	CASTTPGGEQFF	TGTGCCAGCACCACCCCCGGGGGTGAGCAGTTCTTC
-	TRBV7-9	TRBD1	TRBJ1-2	CASSPAGTGGDYGYTF	TGTGCCAGCAGCCCAGCCGGGACAGGGGGGGACTATGGCTACACCTTC
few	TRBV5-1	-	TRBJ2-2	CASSLDPNTGELFF	TGCGCCAGCAGCTTGGACCCGAACACCGGGGAGCTGTTTTTT
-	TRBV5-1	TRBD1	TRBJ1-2	CASNRDREGYTF	TGCGCCAGCAACAGGGACAGGGAAGGCTACACCTTC
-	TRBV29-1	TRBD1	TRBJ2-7	CSVGQGVPIYEQYF	TGCAGCGTGGGACAGGGGGTACCAATTTACGAGCAGTACTTC
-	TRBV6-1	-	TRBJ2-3	CASRAGQTSTDTQYF	TGTGCCAGCAGGGCAGGGCAGACCAGCACAGATACGCAGTATTTT
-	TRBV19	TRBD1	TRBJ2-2	CASIGTGAGELFF	TGTGCCAGTATCGGGACAGGGGCCGGGGAGCTGTTTTTT